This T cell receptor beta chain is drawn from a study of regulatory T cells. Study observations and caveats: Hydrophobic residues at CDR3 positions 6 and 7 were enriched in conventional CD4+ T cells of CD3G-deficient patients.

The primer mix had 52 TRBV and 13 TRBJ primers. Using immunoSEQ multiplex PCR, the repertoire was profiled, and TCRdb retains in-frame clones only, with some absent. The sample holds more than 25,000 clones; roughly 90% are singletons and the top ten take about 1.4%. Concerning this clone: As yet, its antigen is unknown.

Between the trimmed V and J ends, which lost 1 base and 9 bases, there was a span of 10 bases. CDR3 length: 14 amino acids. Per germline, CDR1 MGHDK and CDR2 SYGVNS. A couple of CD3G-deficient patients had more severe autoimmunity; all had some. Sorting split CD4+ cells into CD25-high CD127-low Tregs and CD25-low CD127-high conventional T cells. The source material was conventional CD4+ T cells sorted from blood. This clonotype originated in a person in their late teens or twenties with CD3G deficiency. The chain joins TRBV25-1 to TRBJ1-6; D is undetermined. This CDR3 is CASSELTFGSPLHF. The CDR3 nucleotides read TGTGCCAGCAGTGAATTAACATTTGGTTCACCCCTCCACTTT.